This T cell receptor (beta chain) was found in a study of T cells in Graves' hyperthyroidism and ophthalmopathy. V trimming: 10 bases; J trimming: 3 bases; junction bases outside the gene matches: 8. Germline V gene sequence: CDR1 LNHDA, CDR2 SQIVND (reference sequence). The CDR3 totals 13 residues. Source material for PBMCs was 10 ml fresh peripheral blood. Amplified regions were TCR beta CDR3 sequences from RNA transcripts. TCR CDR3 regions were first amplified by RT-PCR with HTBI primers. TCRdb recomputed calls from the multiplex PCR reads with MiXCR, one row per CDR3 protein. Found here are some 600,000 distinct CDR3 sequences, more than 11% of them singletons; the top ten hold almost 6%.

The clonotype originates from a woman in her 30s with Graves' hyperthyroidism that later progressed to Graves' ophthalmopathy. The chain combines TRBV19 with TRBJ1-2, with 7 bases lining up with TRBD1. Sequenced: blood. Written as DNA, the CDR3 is TGTGCCACCCTAGACAGGGACCACTATGGCTACACCTTC. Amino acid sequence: CATLDRDHYGYTF.